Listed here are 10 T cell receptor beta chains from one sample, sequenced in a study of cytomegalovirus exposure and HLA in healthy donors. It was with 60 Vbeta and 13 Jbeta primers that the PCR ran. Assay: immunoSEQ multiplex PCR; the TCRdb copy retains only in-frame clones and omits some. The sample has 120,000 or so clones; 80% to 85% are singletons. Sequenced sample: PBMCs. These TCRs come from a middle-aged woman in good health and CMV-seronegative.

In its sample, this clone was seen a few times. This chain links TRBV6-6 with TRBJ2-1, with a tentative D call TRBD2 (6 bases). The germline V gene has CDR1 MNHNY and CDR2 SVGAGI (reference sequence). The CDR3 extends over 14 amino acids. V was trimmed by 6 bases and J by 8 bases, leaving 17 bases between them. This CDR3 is CASRGTDIGYEQFF. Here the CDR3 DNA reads TGTGCCAGCAGGGGGACTGACATAGGCTATGAGCAGTTCTTC.

CDR3 nucleotides: TGTGCCAGCAGCGTAGACGGGACACGCAATCAGCCCCAGCATTTT. Translating gives CASSVDGTRNQPQHF. V is TRBV9 and J is TRBJ1-5, with D possibly TRBD1 on 6 matching bases. V was shortened by 0 bases and J by 2 bases, with 9 bases between the two germline ends. The CDR3 consists of 15 residues. Germline loops: CDR1 SGDLS, CDR2 YYNGEE.

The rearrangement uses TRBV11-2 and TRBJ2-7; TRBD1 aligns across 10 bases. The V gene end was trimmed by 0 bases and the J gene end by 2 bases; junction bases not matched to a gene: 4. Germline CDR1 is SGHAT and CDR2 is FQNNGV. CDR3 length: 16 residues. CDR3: CASSLDRDRGPYEQYF. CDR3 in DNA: TGTGCCAGCAGCTTAGACCGGGACAGGGGTCCCTACGAGCAGTACTTC.

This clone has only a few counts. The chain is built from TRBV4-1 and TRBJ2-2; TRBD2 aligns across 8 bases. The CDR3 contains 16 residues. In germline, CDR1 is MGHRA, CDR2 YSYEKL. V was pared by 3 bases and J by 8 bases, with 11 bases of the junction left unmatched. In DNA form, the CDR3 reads TGCGCCAGCAGCCACCCCATGGGACTAGTATCTGGGGAGCTGTTTTTT. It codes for CASSHPMGLVSGELFF.

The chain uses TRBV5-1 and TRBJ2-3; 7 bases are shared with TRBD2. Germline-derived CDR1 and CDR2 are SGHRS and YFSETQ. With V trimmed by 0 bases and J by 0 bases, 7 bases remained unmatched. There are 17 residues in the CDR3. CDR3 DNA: TGCGCCAGCAGCTTGGGGGCGCTAGCGGCGAGCACAGATACGCAGTATTTT. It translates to CASSLGALAASTDTQYF.

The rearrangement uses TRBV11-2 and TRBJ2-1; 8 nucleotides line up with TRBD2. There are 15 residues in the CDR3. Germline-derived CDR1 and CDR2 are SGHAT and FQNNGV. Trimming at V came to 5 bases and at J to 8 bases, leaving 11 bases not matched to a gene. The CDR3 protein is CASSTGETSADEQFF. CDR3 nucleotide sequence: TGTGCCAGCAGCACTGGAGAGACTAGCGCCGATGAGCAGTTCTTC.

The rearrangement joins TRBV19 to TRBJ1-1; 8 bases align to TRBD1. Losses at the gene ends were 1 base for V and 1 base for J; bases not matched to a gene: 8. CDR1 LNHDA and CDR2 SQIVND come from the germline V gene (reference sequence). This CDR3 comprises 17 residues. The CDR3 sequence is CASSIGQGRYRNTEAFF. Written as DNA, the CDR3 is TGTGCCAGTAGTATAGGACAGGGGCGATACCGGAACACTGAAGCTTTCTTT.

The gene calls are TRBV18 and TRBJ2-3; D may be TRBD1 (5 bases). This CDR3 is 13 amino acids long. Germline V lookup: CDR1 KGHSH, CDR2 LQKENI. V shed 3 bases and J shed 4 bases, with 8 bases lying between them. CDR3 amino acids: CASSPLGADTQYF. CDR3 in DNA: TGTGCCAGCTCACCGCTAGGGGCAGATACGCAGTATTTT.

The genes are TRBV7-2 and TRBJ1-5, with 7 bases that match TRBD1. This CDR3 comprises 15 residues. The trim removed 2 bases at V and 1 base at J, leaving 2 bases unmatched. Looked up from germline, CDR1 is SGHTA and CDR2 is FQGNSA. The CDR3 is CASSLTGASNQPQHF. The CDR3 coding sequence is TGTGCCAGCAGCTTAACAGGGGCCAGCAATCAGCCCCAGCATTTT.

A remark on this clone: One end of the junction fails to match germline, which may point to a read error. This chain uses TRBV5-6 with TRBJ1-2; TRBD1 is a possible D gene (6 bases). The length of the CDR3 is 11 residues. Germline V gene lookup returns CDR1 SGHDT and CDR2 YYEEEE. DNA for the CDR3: TGTGCCAGCAGTTTCAGCAGGGACACGCAGTTC. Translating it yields CASSFSRDTQF.